The clone carrying this T cell receptor (beta chain) was found once. Authors' methods: Using reference gene primer amplification, nucleated cell counts were estimated. Some clones are missing from TCRdb's copy, which holds only in-frame ones; the method was immunoSEQ multiplex PCR. The V and J calls and clone size were taken over from that table, and D and trimming were inferred from the DNA. The sample shows fewer than 250,000 clones, roughly 90% of them seen only once. The sample belongs to a study of blood T cell repertoires in COVID-19. Across the study: The United States, Italy and Spain supplied acute and convalescent COVID-19 samples. PBMCs, B-cell-depleted T cells, or T cells provided the cDNA or gDNA that made up the material.

The ends lost 5 bases at V and 7 bases at J; junction bases unmatched: 4. This CDR3 has 13 residues. The germline gives CDR1 LNHDA, CDR2 SQIVND (reference sequence). Sequenced material: peripheral blood. The sequence was obtained from a woman aged 70-85 years with acute or convalescent COVID-19. The chain carries TRBV19 and TRBJ2-4, with 8 bases that match TRBD1. Written as DNA, the CDR3 is TGTGCCAGTAGTCCGGACAGGGAGAACATTCAGTACTTC. Protein product: CASSPDRENIQYF.